This T cell receptor (beta chain) derives from a study of Tregs in tolerant kidney transplant recipients (dated by TCRdb to the late 2010s). With regard to the full study: TCRbeta sequencing was used in the study to identify donor-specific regulatory T cells before combined kidney and bone marrow transplantation, and the identified cells were then tracked after transplant. TCRbeta repertoire sequencing was used in 3 healthy controls to compare several methods for expanding Tregs specific for an allogeneic donor. The research as a whole found: Expanding Tregs with activated donor B cells appeared to identify the most biologically relevant and donor-specific TCRbeta repertoire. Biological reproducibility was not directly assessed, although technical replication error appeared to be minimal. The study was limited by small patient numbers, and the findings need validation in larger populations and under other immunosuppression protocols.

Thawed PBMCs were FACS-sorted into unstimulated Tregs (CD4+CD25+CD127-), CD4+ non-Tregs (CD4+CD25-), CD4 cells and CD8 cells. Healthy control blood came either as purchased buffy coats or from healthy volunteers. Healthy control blood was processed to PBMCs with a Ficoll density gradient and then cryopreserved, whereas patient PBMCs were collected both before and after transplant. A remark on this clone: Its antigen specificity is not known. The sample holds no much larger clone one base away, and base qualities are not on file.

For TCRbeta CDR3 sequencing, genomic DNA from the sorted cells was extracted using the QIAGEN DNeasy Blood and Tissue Kit. Through immunoSEQ, high-throughput TCRbeta CDR3 sequencing was done commercially, including PCR amplification with internal controls and bias correction. The paper's processing steps were these. A unique productive TCRbeta sequence was defined by the CDR3 nucleotide sequence when primers matched, and otherwise by the CDR3 amino acid sequence together with the Vbeta and Jbeta genes. To correct for sorting error, sequences found in more than one sorted population at a frequency ratio of 2:1 or less were discarded, and the remaining shared sequences were assigned to the population with the higher frequency. Sequences were defined as donor-reactive when expanded at least 5-fold in CFSE-low cells versus unstimulated cells and present at a frequency of at least 0.01% in CFSE-low cells. Repertoire divergence was quantified by Jensen-Shannon divergence using the top 100 TCRbeta sequences ranked by frequency. When a sample had multiple sequencing runs, each run was corrected for sorting error separately and the runs were then pooled. The table comes from immuneACCESS by way of TCRdb, which keeps in-frame sequences with V and J called. Part of the clones is missing from these tables; in studies checked, under half for an unresolved V gene and the rest for unknown reasons. From that table come the V and J calls and clone size; the DNA was used to work out D and trimming. Present in this sample are 68,000 or so clones, roughly 84% of which were seen just once. The leading ten clones occupy around 4% of the sample.

Material for sequencing was CD4+ T cells from blood. The sequence derives from a human donor in good health.

CDR3 loop: CASSLAPSRVPYREQYF. The DNA is TGTGCCAGCAGCTTAGCCCCTAGCAGGGTGCCCTACCGCGAGCAGTACTTC. This chain is built from TRBV7-2 and TRBJ2-7, with the D gene tentatively TRBD1 or TRBD2, based on 5 matching bases in each. The CDR1 and CDR2 encoded by the germline V gene are SGHTA and FQGNSA. The CDR3 sequence holds 17 residues, the cysteine and phenylalanine included. The CDR3 DNA has 51 bases and is translated from base 1. Trimming takes 0 bases from V and 6 bases from J, and the germline ends sit 21 bases apart. The variable domain in full, with residues beyond the CDR3 obtained from the reference TRBV7-2 and TRBJ2-7 genes, is GAGVSQSPSNKVTEKGKDVELRCDPISGHTALYWYRQSLGQGLEFLIYFQGNSAPDKSGLPSDRFSAERTGGSVSTLTIQRTQQEDSAVYLCASSLAPSRVPYREQYFGPGTRLTVT.